This T cell receptor (beta chain) was identified in a study of blood T cell repertoires in COVID-19. As for the study in general: PBMCs, B-cell-depleted T cells, or T cells were the source of the cDNA or gDNA that made up the material.

Patients at the Seattle site were enrolled during active infection and followed longitudinally. Some clones are missing from TCRdb's copy, which holds only in-frame ones; the method was immunoSEQ multiplex PCR. The sample contains about 170,000 clones, about nine tenths of which appear only once. The specimen was peripheral blood. This TCR was recovered from a woman aged 55-70 years with COVID-19, enrolled during active disease.

The DNA of the CDR3 is TGTGCCAGCAGCCAAGATTTACTCCATGAATCAGGAAACACCATATATTTT. This gives the protein CASSQDLLHESGNTIYF. The chain couples TRBV3-1 (or the pseudogene TRBV3-2) to TRBJ1-3, with D hard to call. V was trimmed by 0 bases and J by 4 bases, leaving 16 bases between them. CDR3 length: 17 residues. Germline CDR1 and CDR2: LGHDT and YNNKEL (reference sequence).